These T cell receptor beta chains were read from a single sample in a study of human T cells and chemical hapten exposure. TCRdb itself ran the RACE reads through MiXCR, one entry per CDR3 protein. This table has tens of thousands of distinct CDR3 sequences, under 13% appearing once. Material: whole blood, obtained in connection with sensitization to the hapten diphenylcyclopropenone (DPC). These receptors all come from a woman aged 45-59 years with alopecia areata. Some clones in this sample may be carry-over from other donors' samples. Both conserved end residues are part of each CDR3. The order of the fields is D gene, clone size, V gene, J gene, CDR3 protein, CDR3 DNA. A D gene is named only where the DNA matches it firmly. The size field is filled for only some rows; it gives once, few, many or a size class.

d_call: TRBD1; clone_size: many; v_call: TRBV29-1; j_call: TRBJ2-5; cdr3_aa: CSAGQGGEGETQYF; cdr3_nt: TGCAGCGCCGGACAGGGGGGAGAGGGAGAGACCCAGTACTTC
d_call: TRBD2; clone_size: few; v_call: TRBV4-1; j_call: TRBJ2-1; cdr3_aa: CASSQEVPAGGYNEQFF; cdr3_nt: TGCGCCAGCAGCCAAGAGGTCCCAGCGGGAGGGTACAATGAGCAGTTCTTC
d_call: .; clone_size: few; v_call: TRBV4-1; j_call: TRBJ2-3; cdr3_aa: CASSLETGINTQYF; cdr3_nt: TGCGCCAGCAGCCTGGAGACAGGTATCAATACGCAGTATTTT
d_call: .; clone_size: few; v_call: TRBV6-6; j_call: TRBJ1-3; cdr3_aa: CATLSDRSSGNTIYF; cdr3_nt: TGTGCCACTCTAAGCGACAGGAGCTCTGGAAACACCATATATTTT
d_call: TRBD2; clone_size: many; v_call: TRBV11-2; j_call: TRBJ2-4; cdr3_aa: CASSLDSFSGRAKNIQYF; cdr3_nt: TGTGCCAGCAGCTTAGATTCTTTTAGCGGGAGGGCCAAAAACATTCAGTACTTC
d_call: .; clone_size: few; v_call: TRBV13; j_call: TRBJ2-6; cdr3_aa: CASSLVGGTLSPGANVLTF; cdr3_nt: TGTGCCAGCAGCTTAGTCGGGGGCACGCTTTCTCCTGGGGCCAACGTCCTGACTTTC
d_call: .; clone_size: .; v_call: TRBV13; j_call: TRBJ1-1; cdr3_aa: CASSAEDGTLGEAFF; cdr3_nt: TGTGCCAGCAGCGCCGAGGACGGAACCTTGGGGGAAGCTTTCTTT
d_call: TRBD2; clone_size: few; v_call: TRBV27; j_call: TRBJ2-1; cdr3_aa: CASRSGDSYNEQFF; cdr3_nt: TGTGCCAGCAGAAGCGGGGACTCCTACAATGAGCAGTTCTTC
d_call: TRBD2; clone_size: .; v_call: TRBV20-1; j_call: TRBJ2-7; cdr3_aa: CSASTGLAGGEQYF; cdr3_nt: TGCAGTGCTAGTACTGGACTAGCGGGAGGGGAGCAGTACTTC
d_call: TRBD1; clone_size: few; v_call: TRBV20-1; j_call: TRBJ1-2; cdr3_aa: CSAREDRKYGYTF; cdr3_nt: TGCAGTGCTAGAGAGGACAGGAAATATGGCTACACCTTC
d_call: .; clone_size: .; v_call: TRBV29-1; j_call: TRBJ1-2; cdr3_aa: CSVHHAVFGYTF; cdr3_nt: TGCAGCGTCCATCATGCGGTCTTCGGCTACACCTTC
d_call: .; clone_size: many; v_call: TRBV27; j_call: TRBJ1-5; cdr3_aa: CASSLSGFQPQHF; cdr3_nt: TGTGCCAGCAGTTTGAGTGGGTTTCAGCCCCAGCATTTT